The 23 T cell receptor beta chains below all came from one sample that was sequenced in a study of OX40 agonist ivuxolimab in advanced cancers. TCRdb keeps only in-frame clones here, not all; method: immunoSEQ multiplex PCR. The data hold approximately 70,000 clones, with 88% observed a single time. Sequenced here: CD4+ or CD8+ T cells sorted from blood, sampled in a trial of the OX40 agonist ivuxolimab. These receptor sequences come from an adult with an advanced solid tumor such as melanoma, head and neck, liver or kidney cancer.

CDR3 amino acids: CASSTGQGAYQPQHF. The CDR3 nucleotides read TGTGCCAGCAGCACGGGACAGGGGGCCTATCAGCCCCAGCATTTT. The V and J genes are TRBV6-5 and TRBJ1-5; the match to TRBD1 covers 12 bases. Germline values: CDR1 MNHEY, CDR2 SVGAGI. The CDR3 has 15 amino acids. Losses at the gene ends were 6 bases for V and 5 bases for J; bases not matched to a gene: 5.

The chain combines TRBV11-1 with TRBJ2-5, with TRBD1 matching 9 bases. CDR1 is SGHAT and CDR2 is FQDESV in the germline V gene (reference sequence). Germline trimming cut 6 bases from V and 4 bases from J; bases unmatched to any gene: 9. CDR3 length: 15 residues. This CDR3 reads CASRDPGQGRETQYF. CDR3 in DNA: TGTGCCAGCAGGGATCCGGGACAGGGTCGAGAGACCCAGTACTTC.

The chain uses TRBV11-2 and TRBJ2-2, with D tentatively TRBD2 (6 bases). CDR1 SGHAT and CDR2 FQNNGV come from the germline V gene. This CDR3 contains 15 residues. V lost 3 bases, J lost 4 bases, and 12 bases lay in between. This CDR3 reads CASSFSRRVTGELFF. CDR3 coding DNA: TGTGCCAGCAGCTTTTCCAGGAGGGTCACCGGGGAGCTGTTTTTT. Combining the CDR3 with reference TRBV11-2 and TRBJ2-2 gives the whole variable domain EAGVAQSPRYKIIEKRQSVAFWCNPISGHATLYWYQQILGQGPKLLIQFQNNGVVDDSQLPKDRFSAERLKGVDSTLKIQPAKLEDSAVYLCASSFSRRVTGELFFGEGSRLTVL.

The chain links TRBV6-1 to TRBJ1-6; 8 bases are shared with TRBD1. V shed 3 bases, J shed 10 bases, and the junction held 11 bases outside the gene matches. The germline CDR1 and CDR2 sequences are MNHNS and SASEGT. The CDR3 has 16 residues. The CDR3 DNA is TGTGCCAGCAGTGAGAGAGGACAGGGAGCATACTCACCCCTCCACTTT. It encodes CASSERGQGAYSPLHF.

The rearrangement joins TRBV7-9 to TRBJ2-1; 7 bases align to TRBD2. The CDR3 totals 13 residues. Germline CDR1 SEHNR, CDR2 FQNEAQ (reference sequence). The ends lost 7 bases at V and 4 bases at J; junction bases unmatched: 4. CDR3 nucleotide sequence: TGTGCCAGCATGGGGGGGGAGTACAATGAGCAGTTCTTC. Translated, it gives CASMGGEYNEQFF.

The chain carries TRBV18 and TRBJ2-1; TRBD1 agrees at 11 bases. Trimming took 3 bases from V and 4 from J; bases not matched to a gene: 8. The CDR3 is 17 residues long. Germline values: CDR1 KGHSH, CDR2 LQKENI. The CDR3 loop is CASSPLDWDRGYNEQFF. The DNA for the CDR3 is TGTGCCAGCTCACCCTTAGATTGGGACAGGGGGTACAATGAGCAGTTCTTC.

The chain joins TRBV7-7 to TRBJ2-7; D remains unclear. Between the trimmed V and J ends, which lost 5 bases and 6 bases, there was a span of 14 bases. Per germline, CDR1 SSHAT and CDR2 FNYEAQ (reference sequence). The CDR3 contains 13 residues. The DNA of the CDR3 is TGTGCCAGCAGCCTAGGTTTTGATCGCGAGCAGTACTTC. It is translated as CASSLGFDREQYF.

This rearrangement joins TRBV5-1 to TRBJ1-2, with TRBD1 identical over 10 bases. J lost 3 bases, V lost 4 bases, and 3 bases had no gene match. Germline CDR1 is SGHRS and CDR2 is YFSETQ. CDR3 length: 14 residues. CDR3 region: CASSRGTGDYGYTF. The CDR3, as DNA: TGCGCCAGCAGCCGAGGGACAGGGGACTATGGCTACACCTTC.

The chain is built from TRBV5-4 and TRBJ2-2; TRBD2 is a possible D gene (5 bases). The CDR3 spans 16 residues. V gave up 4 bases and J gave up 1 base, with 14 bases separating them. Germline V CDR1 and CDR2: SGHNT, YYREEE (reference sequence). CDR3 DNA sequence: TGTGCCAGCAGCAATGGAGGTCAGCTGAACACCGGGGAGCTGTTTTTT. Residues: CASSNGGQLNTGELFF.

J is TRBJ2-7 and V is TRBV11-2; D is unresolved. V shed 1 base and J shed 4 bases, with 8 bases lying between them. Germline CDR1 is SGHAT and CDR2 is FQNNGV. The CDR3 sequence is 13 residues long. The CDR3 coding sequence is TGTGCCAGCAGCTTAGCTTCCTCATACGAGCAGTACTTC. This encodes CASSLASSYEQYF.

The chain uses TRBV27 and TRBJ1-5, with D possibly being TRBD1 (5 bases). Deletions cut 3 bases from V and 2 bases from J, with 8 bases between. CDR1 MNHEY and CDR2 SMNVEV come from the germline V gene (reference sequence). This CDR3 has 14 amino acids. The DNA of the CDR3 is TGTGCCAGCAGTTTTGGGGCAGGCAATCAGCCCCAGCATTTT. It is translated as CASSFGAGNQPQHF.

The chain couples TRBV18 to TRBJ1-4; 10 positions agree with TRBD1. Germline V gene lookup returns CDR1 KGHSH and CDR2 LQKENI. Trimming took 6 bases from V and 7 from J; bases not matched to a gene: 2. This CDR3 region has 13 residues. CDR3 region: CASSDRGREKLFF. CDR3 in DNA: TGTGCCAGCTCCGACAGGGGGCGTGAAAAACTGTTTTTT.

This clone came up once. The V and J genes are TRBV11-3 and TRBJ2-2; 10 bases line up with TRBD2. Trimming took 4 bases from V and 6 from J; bases not matched to a gene: 8. This CDR3 region has 16 residues. Germline loops: CDR1 SGHNT, CDR2 YENEEA. Here the CDR3 DNA reads TGTGCCAGCAGCTCTAAAGCGGGGGGGATCGCCGGGGAGCTGTTTTTT. Protein: CASSSKAGGIAGELFF. The whole variable domain, filled in from reference TRBV11-3 and TRBJ2-2, reads EAGVVQSPRYKIIEKKQPVAFWCNPISGHNTLYWYLQNLGQGPELLIRYENEEAVDDSQLPKDRFSAERLKGVDSTLKIQPAELGDSAVYLCASSSKAGGIAGELFFGEGSRLTVL.

The chain is built from TRBV6-5 and TRBJ1-5; the D gene is possibly TRBD1 (5 bases). The CDR3 is 12 residues long. Trimming removed 8 bases at V and 7 bases at J, with 12 bases between. Looked up from germline, CDR1 is MNHEY and CDR2 is SVGAGI. Here the CDR3 reads CASGHGWQPQHF. In DNA form, the CDR3 reads TGTGCCAGCGGACATGGGTGGCAGCCCCAGCATTTT.

This clone has more than one count but fewer than ten. The chain uses TRBV27 and TRBJ2-5; the D is unclear. Germline V gives CDR1 MNHEY, CDR2 SMNVEV (reference sequence). Trimming removed 4 bases at V and 2 bases at J, with 11 bases between. This CDR3 contains 14 residues. The CDR3 nucleotides read TGTGCCAGCAGTTCCAGGACGGTACAAGAGACCCAGTACTTC. Encoded protein: CASSSRTVQETQYF.

This chain joins TRBV10-3 and TRBJ2-2; 10 bases match TRBD1. Looked up from germline, CDR1 is ENHRY and CDR2 is SYGVKD. There are 15 residues in the CDR3. The junction had 7 bases not matched to a gene; V was cut back by 6 bases and J by 6 bases. CDR3 residues: CAIRLGQGKSGELFF. For the CDR3, the DNA is TGTGCCATCAGACTGGGACAGGGGAAGTCCGGGGAGCTGTTTTTT.

The chain couples TRBV25-1 to TRBJ1-2; D gene unclear. The CDR3 runs 11 residues. Germline CDR1 and CDR2: MGHDK and SYGVNS. The V gene lost 5 bases and the J gene lost 4 bases, with 5 bases spanning the gap. The CDR3 reads CASSQSYGYTF. The CDR3 DNA sequence: TGTGCCAGCAGTCAGTCCTATGGCTACACCTTC.

The chain couples TRBV14 to TRBJ1-2; possible D gene TRBD1, 6 bases. The V and J ends lost 4 bases and 8 bases respectively, with 23 bases between them. Germline V lookup: CDR1 SGHDN, CDR2 FVKESK. The CDR3 is 16 amino acids. The CDR3 DNA follows: TGTGCCAGCAGCCCTCAGGGGACTGACTCTATCTTAGGCTACACCTTC. Its protein is CASSPQGTDSILGYTF.

The rearrangement links TRBV6-1 to TRBJ2-6, with D perhaps being TRBD1 or TRBD2 (5 bases each). Germline loops: CDR1 MNHNS, CDR2 SASEGT. V lost 3 bases and J lost 1, with 10 bases in between. CDR3 length: 16 residues. The CDR3 DNA reads TGTGCCAGCAGTGAGGGGGTCTTATCTGGGGCCAACGTCCTGACTTTC. The encoded protein is CASSEGVLSGANVLTF.

The genes are TRBV19 and TRBJ1-2; D is unresolved. From germline, CDR1 is LNHDA and CDR2 SQIVND (reference sequence). The CDR3 loop spans 15 amino acids. V lost 3 bases, J lost 3 bases, and 14 bases lay in between. The chain's CDR3 is CASSMEGGGDYGYTF. Written as DNA, the CDR3 is TGTGCCAGTAGTATGGAGGGTGGCGGGGACTATGGCTACACCTTC.

The V call is TRBV5-4, the J call TRBJ2-3; TRBD2 aligns across 12 bases. This CDR3 comprises 16 residues. The V and J ends lost 5 bases and 1 base, in that order; junction bases with no gene match: 5. CDR1 and CDR2 (germline): SGHNT, YYREEE (reference sequence). The CDR3 sequence is CASSLAGGHGTDTQYF. The CDR3 coding sequence is TGTGCCAGCAGTCTAGCGGGGGGGCATGGCACAGATACGCAGTATTTT.

The V gene is TRBV7-9, the J gene TRBJ2-7; the D gene could be TRBD1 or TRBD2 (6 bases each). The CDR3 loop spans 15 amino acids. With 6 bases removed from V and 5 bases from J, the gap between germline ends came to 20 bases. Germline V gene lookup returns CDR1 SEHNR and CDR2 FQNEAQ (reference sequence). This CDR3 is CASSSARDIRNEQYF. The DNA for the CDR3 is TGTGCCAGCAGTTCCGCGCGGGACATTCGGAACGAGCAGTACTTC.

J is TRBJ2-3 and V is TRBV19; TRBD1 aligns across 7 bases. The CDR3 is 15 amino acids. Germline V gene lookup returns CDR1 LNHDA and CDR2 SQIVND (reference sequence). J was trimmed by 0 bases and V by 6 bases; bases with no gene match: 6. The CDR3 DNA is TGTGCCAGTAGCCGTTGGGGACAGAGCACAGATACGCAGTATTTT. This encodes CASSRWGQSTDTQYF.